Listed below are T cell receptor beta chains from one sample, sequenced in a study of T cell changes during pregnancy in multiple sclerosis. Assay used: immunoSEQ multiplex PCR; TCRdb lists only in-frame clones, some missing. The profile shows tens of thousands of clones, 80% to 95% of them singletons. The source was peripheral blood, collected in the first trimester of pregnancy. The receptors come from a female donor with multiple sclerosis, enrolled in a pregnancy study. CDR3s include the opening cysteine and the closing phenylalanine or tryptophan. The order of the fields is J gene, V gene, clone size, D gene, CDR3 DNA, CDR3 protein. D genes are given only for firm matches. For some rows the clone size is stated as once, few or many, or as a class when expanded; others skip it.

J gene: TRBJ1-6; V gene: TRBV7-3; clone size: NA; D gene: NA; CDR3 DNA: TGTGCCAGCAGCTTAAAGGGCCAGGGAGGTTCACCCCTCCACTTT; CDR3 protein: CASSLKGQGGSPLHF
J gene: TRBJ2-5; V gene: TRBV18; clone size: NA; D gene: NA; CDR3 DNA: TGTGCCAGCTCAAGAGACAAGGAGACCCAGTACTTC; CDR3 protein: CASSRDKETQYF
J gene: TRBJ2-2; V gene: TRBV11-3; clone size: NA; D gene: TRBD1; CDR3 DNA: TGTGCCAGCAGCTCAGACAGGGTCAACACCGGGGAGCTGTTTTTT; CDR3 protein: CASSSDRVNTGELFF
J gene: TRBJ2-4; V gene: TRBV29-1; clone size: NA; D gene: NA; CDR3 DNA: TGCAGCGTTGAGACAGGTGGTCCCCCCAAAAACATTCAGTACTTC; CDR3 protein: CSVETGGPPKNIQYF
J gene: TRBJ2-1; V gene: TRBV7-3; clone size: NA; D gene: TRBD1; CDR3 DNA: TGTGCCAGCAGCCCGACAGGGGCGAATGAGCAGTTCTTC; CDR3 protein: CASSPTGANEQFF
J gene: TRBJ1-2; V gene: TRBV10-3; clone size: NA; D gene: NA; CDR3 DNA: TGTGCCATCAGTGAGACAGGGAGTGGCTACACCTTC; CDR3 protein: CAISETGSGYTF
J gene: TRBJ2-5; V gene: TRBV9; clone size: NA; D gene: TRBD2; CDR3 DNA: TGTGCCAGCAGCGTAAGGGCTAGCGGGGGGGCAGGGGAGACCCAGTACTTC; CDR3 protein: CASSVRASGGAGETQYF
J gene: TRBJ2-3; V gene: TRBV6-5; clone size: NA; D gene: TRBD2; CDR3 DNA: TGTGCCAGCAGTGCGGCGGGGGGGAGCACAGATACGCAGTATTTT; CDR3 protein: CASSAAGGSTDTQYF
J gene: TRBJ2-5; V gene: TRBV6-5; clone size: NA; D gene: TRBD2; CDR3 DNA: TGTGCCAGCAGTTACTCGAGTAGCGGGGGAGAAGAGACCCAGTACTTC; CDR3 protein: CASSYSSSGGEETQYF
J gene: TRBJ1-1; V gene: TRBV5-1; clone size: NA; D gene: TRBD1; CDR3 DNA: TGCGCCAGCAGCTTGGGTGACAGGGGTGAAGCTTTCTTT; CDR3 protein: CASSLGDRGEAFF
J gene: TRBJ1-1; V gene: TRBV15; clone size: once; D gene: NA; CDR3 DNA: TGTGCCACCAGCAGAGATCTAATGAACACTGAAGCTTTCTTT; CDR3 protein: CATSRDLMNTEAFF
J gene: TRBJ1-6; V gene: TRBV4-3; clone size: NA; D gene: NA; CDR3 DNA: TGCGCCAGCAGCCAAGAACTTTCCGGGGGAGATTCACCCCTCCACTTT; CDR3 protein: CASSQELSGGDSPLHF
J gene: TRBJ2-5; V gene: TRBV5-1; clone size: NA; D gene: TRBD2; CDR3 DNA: TGCGCCAGCAGCCCAGGACTAGCGGGGGGACTCCCAGAGACCCAGTACTTC; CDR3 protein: CASSPGLAGGLPETQYF
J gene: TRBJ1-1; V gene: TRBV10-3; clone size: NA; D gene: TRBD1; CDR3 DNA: TGTGCCATCAGCCCACAGGGGGTGGGGACTGAAGCTTTCTTT; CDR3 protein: CAISPQGVGTEAFF
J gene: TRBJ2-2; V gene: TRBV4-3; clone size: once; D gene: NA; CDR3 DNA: TGCGCCAGCAGCCAAGACTTAACCGGTGTAACGGGGGAGCTGTTTTTT; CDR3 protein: CASSQDLTGVTGELFF
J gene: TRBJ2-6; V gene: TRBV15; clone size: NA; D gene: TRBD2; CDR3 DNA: TGTGCCACCAGCAGAGTAGCGGGCCCTGGGGCCAACGTCCTGACTTTC; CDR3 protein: CATSRVAGPGANVLTF
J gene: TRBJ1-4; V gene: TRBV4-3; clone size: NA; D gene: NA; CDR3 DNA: TGCGCCAGCAGCCAAGATGGGACTTTGGGGAAACTGTTTTTT; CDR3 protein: CASSQDGTLGKLFF
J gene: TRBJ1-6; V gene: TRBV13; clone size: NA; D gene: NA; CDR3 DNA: TGTGCCAGCAGCAGCCGGGACTTCAATTATAATTCACCCCTCCACTTT; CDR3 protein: CASSSRDFNYNSPLHF
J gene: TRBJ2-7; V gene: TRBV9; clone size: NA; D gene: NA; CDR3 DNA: TGTGCCAGCAGCGCGTACCCCGAACAAACCTACGAGCAGTACTTC; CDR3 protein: CASSAYPEQTYEQYF
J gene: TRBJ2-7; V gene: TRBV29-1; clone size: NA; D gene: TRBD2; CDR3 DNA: TGCAGCGTTTTACTAGCGGGCTTCTACGAGCAGTACTTC; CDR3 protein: CSVLLAGFYEQYF
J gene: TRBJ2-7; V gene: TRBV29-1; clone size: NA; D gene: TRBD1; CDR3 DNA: TGCAGCGTTGATTTGGCAGGGGGTGGCGAGCAGTACTTC; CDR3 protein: CSVDLAGGGEQYF
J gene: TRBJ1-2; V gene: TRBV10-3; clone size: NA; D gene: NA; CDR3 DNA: TGTGCCATCAGTGAGTCTGCAGGAATCGGCTACACCTTC; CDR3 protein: CAISESAGIGYTF
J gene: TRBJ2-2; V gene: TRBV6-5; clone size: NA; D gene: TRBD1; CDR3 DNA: TGTGCCAGCAGTTACCCCCGACAGGGGAACACCGGGGAGCTGTTTTTT; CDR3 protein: CASSYPRQGNTGELFF
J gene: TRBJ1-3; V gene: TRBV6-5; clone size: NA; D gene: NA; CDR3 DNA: TGTGCCAGCAGTTACCTAGTAGGGGGTCCTGGAAACACCATATATTTT; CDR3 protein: CASSYLVGGPGNTIYF
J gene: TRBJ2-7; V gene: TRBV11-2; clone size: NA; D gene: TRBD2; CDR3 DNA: TGTGCCAGCAGCTTAGGGGGGTACCGGGGAGGGGTTACCTACGAGCAGTACTTC; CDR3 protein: CASSLGGYRGGVTYEQYF
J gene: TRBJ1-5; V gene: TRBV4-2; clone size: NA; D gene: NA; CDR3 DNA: TGTGCCAGCAGTCGCGGCGGGGGAGCGCCACGCTATAGCAATCAGCCCCAGCATTTT; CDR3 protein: CASSRGGGAPRYSNQPQHF
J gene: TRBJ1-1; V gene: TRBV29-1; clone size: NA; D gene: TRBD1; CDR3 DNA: TGCAGCGTTCCGGACAGGGATTCATTTACGGACACTGAAGCTTTCTTT; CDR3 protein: CSVPDRDSFTDTEAFF
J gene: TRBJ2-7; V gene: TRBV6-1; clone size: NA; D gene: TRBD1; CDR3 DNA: TGTGCCAGCAGTGAAGCCACAGGACAGGGGTACCACGAGCAGTACTTC; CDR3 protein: CASSEATGQGYHEQYF
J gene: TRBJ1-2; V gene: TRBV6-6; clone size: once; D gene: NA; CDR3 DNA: TGTGCCAGCAGCTCTACAGGGCCTTATGGCTACACCTTC; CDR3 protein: CASSSTGPYGYTF
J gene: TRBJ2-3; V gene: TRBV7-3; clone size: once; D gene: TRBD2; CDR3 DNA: TGTGCCAGCAGCTTCCCCTCGGCGGGGGGGAAAAATACGCAGTATTTT; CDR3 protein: CASSFPSAGGKNTQYF
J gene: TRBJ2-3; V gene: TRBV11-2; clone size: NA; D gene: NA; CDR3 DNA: TGTGCCAGCAGCTTAGTGGGGCGCACAGATACGCAGTATTTT; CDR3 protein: CASSLVGRTDTQYF
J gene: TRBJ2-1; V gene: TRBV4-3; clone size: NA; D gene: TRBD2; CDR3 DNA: TGCGCCAGCAGCCCTACTAGCGCGTCCTACAATGAGCAGTTCTTC; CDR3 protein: CASSPTSASYNEQFF